Here is one TCR beta chain with its context. This clonotype showed up many times. Its antigen is unknown. No quality values exist for individual bases; no much larger clone is one base distant. Measured from the cysteine to the phenylalanine, the CDR3 is 10 residues long. Kept here is only the CDR3 DNA, which spans 30 bases and is read in frame from base 1. Per the germline V gene (reference sequence), DFQATT is the CDR1 and SNEGSKA is the CDR2. Trimming at the junction amounts to 3 bases on V and 9 bases on J, and the germline ends lie 6 bases apart. The data derive from a study of T cells after yellow fever vaccination (dated by TCRdb to the late 2010s). Study-level background: The SMART-Seq v4 Ultra Low Input RNA kit was used to prepare libraries from fractions with low cell numbers. The cohort comprised two healthy male donors, one aged 18 to 30 and one aged 30 to 40 years. To follow T-cell clones before and after both primary and booster YFV17D yellow fever vaccination, bulk TCR alpha and beta repertoires underwent longitudinal sequencing. Bulk PBMC replicates and cell subsets were isolated from blood drawn at multiple timepoints before and after both primary and secondary immunization.

Study-level results and caveats: Only a couple of donors were included in the study, so the extent to which the findings can be generalized is limited. Most clones expanded after primary vaccination were re-detected after the booster (just under 97% of CD4 and about nine tenths of CD8), suggesting broad memory maintenance. A small share of clonotypes was detected in both CD4 and CD8 compartments, with the overlap likely arising from convergent recombination. Computational filtering was needed because FACS-sorted repertoires could contain abundant contaminating clonotypes from the bulk population. The secondary T-cell response was weaker than the primary response but faster, peaking on day 5 instead of day 15.

TCR cDNA was synthesized by 5'RACE template switching, through which a universal primer site and unique molecular identifiers were introduced. Priming for cDNA synthesis came from both the TCR alpha and TCR beta constant segments. Libraries were amplified in two PCR steps, with sample barcodes and sequencing adapters added in the second step. Sequencing of libraries was performed on Illumina HiSeq 2500 (2x100 bp) or NovaSeq (2x150 bp). The authors processed their data as follows. Reads were demultiplexed and collapsed into UMI consensus sequences with MIGEC, and V(D)J alignment was performed with MiXCR. Vaccine-responding clonotypes were identified with edgeR using replicate PBMC samples, with FDR below 0.01 and a log2 fold change above 5 up to day 15 being required. Each bulk clonotype received a CD4 or CD8 identity based on whether the sequenced CD4 or CD8 repertoire contained that clonotype at higher abundance. TCRdb trimmed public reads at Q25 via fastp, called clones via MiXCR and kept in-frame beta chains. Duplicate CDR3 protein sequences are folded into a single record with the most common DNA and genes. Clone size and V and J calls follow TCRdb, not the original study. Counted in this sample were a few hundred thousand distinct CDR3 sequences; 8% to 9.5% of them appeared once. The top ten constitute 15% to 20% of the sample.

This specimen's treatment or condition label, interpreted: live attenuated yellow fever vaccine strain. At each blood-draw timepoint, two biological replicates of bulk PBMCs were obtained. A standard Ficoll-Paque protocol was used to isolate PBMCs from peripheral blood. TriZol was used to extract RNA from bulk PBMCs, from CD4 and CD8 fractions, and from dextramer-positive and dextramer-negative fractions. Sequences were derived from PBMCs, sampled more than 40 days after the first yellow fever vaccination. This clonotype was sampled from a young man who received the YFV17D yellow fever vaccine. The rearrangement combines TRBV20-1 with TRBJ2-1; the D segment cannot be called with confidence. The CDR3 in this case is CSARIFEQFF. The DNA sequence is given as TGCAGTGCTAGGATCTTTGAGCAGTTCTTC.